The clone carrying this T cell receptor beta chain was observed a few times. Sequencing was performed with immunoSEQ multiplex PCR; in TCRdb, only in-frame clones are kept and a portion is missing. This table holds 400,000 to 450,000 clones, roughly 90% found once. These data belong to a study of control samples from healthy donors and cancer patients. The V gene's germline CDR1 is SGHRS and CDR2 YFSETQ. The CDR3 sequence is 15 residues long. V lost 4 bases and J lost 4, with 15 bases in between. The chain recombines TRBV5-1 with TRBJ2-1; TRBD2 is a possible D gene (6 bases). The TCR originated in a man aged 40-55 years with head and neck cancer. Sequenced input: PBMCs. The CDR3 nucleotides are TGCGCCAGCAGCCCGGTCGGGACTGGGTACAATGAGCAGTTCTTC. It encodes CASSPVGTGYNEQFF.